What follows is one TCR beta chain and its context. Its antigen is unknown. These data are taken from a study of T cell repertoires in cytomegalovirus infection. Notes on the study in general: Predominance within the ex vivo response was attributable to HLA-C-restricted CMV-specific TCR beta clonotypes.

Via MiXCR, TCRdb re-called the reads, giving one row per CDR3 protein. Among approximately 150,000 distinct CDR3 sequences listed, under 20% were seen once. V was cut by 0 bases and J by 2 bases, with 19 bases left in between. The length of the CDR3 is 18 residues. Germline V gene data show CDR1 as LGHNA and CDR2 as YSLEER. Source material: CD8+ T cells from PBMCs. The gene calls are TRBV4-3 and TRBJ2-5; weak D call: TRBD2 (6 bases). The TCR comes from a human donor in good health (CMV status not recorded). Some clones in this sample may be carry-over from other donors' samples. The CDR3: CASSQEAGGGRGQETQYF. As DNA, the CDR3 is TGCGCCAGCAGCCAAGAAGCCGGCGGAGGGAGAGGGCAAGAGACCCAGTACTTC.